These T cell receptor beta chains were read from a single sample in a study of cytomegalovirus exposure and HLA in healthy donors. The data were produced by immunoSEQ multiplex PCR, yet TCRdb's version contains in-frame clones alone and is incomplete. Here the sample spans roughly 100,000 clones, under 85% being singletons. Sequences were obtained from PBMCs. These receptors came from a man aged 50-60 years in good health and CMV-seropositive. Both conserved end residues are part of each CDR3. A D gene is named only where the DNA matches it firmly. The size field is filled for only some rows; it gives once, few, many or a size class.

TRBD1,TRBJ2-3,13,TRBV30,once,TGTGCCTGGGGACAGGGTTTCACAGATACGCAGTATTTT,CAWGQGFTDTQYF
TRBD1,TRBJ2-5,13,TRBV11-2,-,TGTGCCAGCAGTTTCACAGGGGGCGAGGGGCAGTACTTC,CASSFTGGEGQYF
-,TRBJ2-1,13,TRBV7-3,-,TGTGCCAGCAGCAGTCTGGGCGGAGGGGAGCAGTTCTTC,CASSSLGGGEQFF
TRBD2,TRBJ2-7,17,TRBV7-9,-,TGTGCCAGCAGCTTAGCCTCAGGACTAGCGGGTATCTACGAGCAGTACTTC,CASSLASGLAGIYEQYF
-,TRBJ2-1,14,TRBV7-6,-,TGTGCCAGCAGCCCCGACCTAAACCGGGATGAGCAGTTCTTC,CASSPDLNRDEQFF
-,TRBJ2-1,12,TRBV7-9,-,TGTGCCAGCAGCTACGACTTTTCGGAGCAGTTCTTC,CASSYDFSEQFF
TRBD1,TRBJ1-5,15,TRBV2,once,TGTGCCAGCAGTGCCGTCCTCAGGGGGACTCAGCCCCAGCATTTT,CASSAVLRGTQPQHF
-,TRBJ1-4,13,TRBV9,few,TGTGCCAGCAGCGTAGGGAGTAGCGAAAAACTGTTTTTT,CASSVGSSEKLFF
TRBD1,TRBJ1-1,13,TRBV2,-,TGTGCCAGTAGACAGGGGGGGAAAACTGAAGCTTTCTTT,CASRQGGKTEAFF
TRBD1,TRBJ1-2,22,TRBV27,-,TGTGCCAGCAGTTTAAAGCCGTCCGGACAGGCCACAGCGAACTACGCTAACTATGGCTACACCTTC,CASSLKPSGQATANYANYGYTF
-,TRBJ2-5,14,TRBV19,-,TGTGCCAGGATTCCAGGGGTAAACCAAGAGACCCAGTACTTC,CARIPGVNQETQYF
-,TRBJ2-3,20,TRBV9,-,TGTGCCAGCAGCGTAGATAGTCCCAACAGGCTGGCGGTGGGCACAGATACGCAGTATTTT,CASSVDSPNRLAVGTDTQYF
-,TRBJ2-3,17,TRBV7-9,few,TGTGCCAGCAGCTTGGCAGCGCTCGGGGTTTCAGGAGATACGCAGTATTTT,CASSLAALGVSGDTQYF
TRBD2,TRBJ2-5,16,TRBV7-8,-,TGTGCCAGCAGCCAAAGGACTAGCGGGACCCAAGAGACCCAGTACTTC,CASSQRTSGTQETQYF
-,TRBJ2-1,14,TRBV4-3,few,TGCGCCAGCAGCCAACAGGGGACCCGCAATGAGCAGTTCTTC,CASSQQGTRNEQFF
TRBD1,TRBJ2-1,15,TRBV18,few,TGTGCCAGCTCGCTGGACAGGGGCTATAACAATGAGCAGTTCTTC,CASSLDRGYNNEQFF
TRBD2,TRBJ2-4,14,TRBV29-1,-,TGCAGCGCTTTAGCGGGAGCGGGCAAAAACATTCAGTACTTC,CSALAGAGKNIQYF
-,TRBJ1-6,15,TRBV19,-,TGTGCCAGTAGTAAGGTGACGAGAGGTGATTCACCCCTCCACTTT,CASSKVTRGDSPLHF
TRBD1,TRBJ1-2,16,TRBV4-2,-,TGTGCCAGCAGCCGGGACCACAGGGGAACTAACTATGGCTACACCTTC,CASSRDHRGTNYGYTF
TRBD2,TRBJ2-1,16,TRBV30,once,TGTGCCTGGCGGTCTGGCGGGAGAGCGGACCACAATGAGCAGTTCTTC,CAWRSGGRADHNEQFF
-,TRBJ1-1,15,TRBV18,-,TGTGCCAGCTCACCCACAAGGGGGTTGGGCACTGAAGCTTTCTTT,CASSPTRGLGTEAFF
TRBD1,TRBJ2-7,15,TRBV28,-,TGTGCCAGCAGTTTCGACAGGGGACGAACCTACGAGCAGTACTTC,CASSFDRGRTYEQYF
-,TRBJ1-1,15,TRBV15,-,TGTGCCACCAGCAGAGTCAGGGCCATGAACACTGAAGCTTTCTTT,CATSRVRAMNTEAFF
TRBD1,TRBJ1-1,18,TRBV18,-,TGTGCCAGCTCACCACTCGTCAGGGGGTTCAGGGGGAACACTGAAGCTTTCTTT,CASSPLVRGFRGNTEAFF
-,TRBJ2-1,13,TRBV27,-,TGTGCCAGCAGTTTAGGCCCTAGCAATGAGCAGTTCTTC,CASSLGPSNEQFF
-,TRBJ2-5,11,TRBV19,-,TGTGCCAGTAAAATCGGGGAGACCCAGTACTTC,CASKIGETQYF
TRBD2,TRBJ2-1,16,TRBV7-2,-,TGTGCCAGCAGCTTAGCGGTTACTAGCGGGAGTAATGAGCAGTTCTTC,CASSLAVTSGSNEQFF
TRBD1,TRBJ2-3,14,TRBV28,-,TGTGCCAGCACCCGGACAGGGAGAACAGATACGCAGTATTTT,CASTRTGRTDTQYF
-,TRBJ1-2,16,TRBV29-1,-,TGCAGCGTTGAAGGTCGTGGGGGGACGGTTAACTATGGCTACACCTTC,CSVEGRGGTVNYGYTF
TRBD1,TRBJ1-4,16,TRBV9,-,TGTGCCAGCAGCGTAGCTCCGGGACAGGGAGATGAAAAACTGTTTTTT,CASSVAPGQGDEKLFF
-,TRBJ1-4,15,TRBV16,-,TGTGCCAGCAGCCAATTAGGCCAGGGTGGCGAAAAACTGTTTTTT,CASSQLGQGGEKLFF
TRBD1,TRBJ1-2,15,TRBV19,-,TGTGCCAGTAGTGCGACAGGGGTGGGAGACTATGGCTACACCTTC,CASSATGVGDYGYTF